What follows are 31 T cell receptor beta chains derived from one specimen sequenced in a study of cytomegalovirus exposure and HLA in healthy donors. The PCR made use of 60 Vbeta and 13 Jbeta primers. Measured with immunoSEQ multiplex PCR; TCRdb has only the in-frame clones, and not every one. The sample consists of over 65,000 clones, around 79% of them appearing once. Sample: PBMCs. All receptors come from a woman aged 40 to 49 in good health and CMV-seropositive.

The V call is TRBV21-1, the J call TRBJ2-5; the DNA was not used to check the table's D call, TRBD1. TRBV21-1 is listed as a pseudogene. The CDR3 is 14 amino acids. CDR3 sequence: CASSTYRAGETQYF. CDR3 nucleotides: TGTGCCAGCAGCACTTACAGGGCCGGGGAGACCCAGTACTTC.

This clone has a single count. This chain connects TRBV5-1 to TRBJ2-3; TRBD2 matches 12 bases. CDR3 length: 17 residues. Germline CDR1 is SGHRS and CDR2 is YFSETQ. Germline trimming cut 3 bases from V and 6 bases from J; bases unmatched to any gene: 11. DNA of the CDR3: TGCGCCAGCAGCTCGGGACTAGCGGGCTCCCGCAGTGATACGCAGTATTTT. This codes for CASSSGLAGSRSDTQYF.

The count of this clone is one. The chain recombines TRBV7-2 with TRBJ2-7, with 9 bases that match TRBD2. V lost 6 bases and J lost 0; bases outside the gene matches: 3. CDR1 and CDR2 (germline): SGHTA, FQGNSA. The CDR3 is 14 amino acids. CDR3 DNA: TGTGCCAGCAGTGCTAGCGGGACCTCCTACGAGCAGTACTTC. It is translated as CASSASGTSYEQYF.

The chain carries TRBV5-1 and TRBJ2-2; possibly TRBD1 for D (8 bases). CDR3 length: 15 amino acids. Germline CDR1 and CDR2: SGHRS and YFSETQ. Trimming took 4 bases from V and 6 from J, leaving 16 bases between them. CDR3 DNA sequence: TGCGCCAGCAGCCTAAGGACAGGGAGGGCCGGGGAGCTGTTTTTT. This translates into CASSLRTGRAGELFF.

The table lists this clone with a count of one. The gene calls are TRBV18 and TRBJ1-5; D is uncertain. Trimming left V 2 bases short and J 2 bases short, with 10 bases between. CDR1 KGHSH and CDR2 LQKENI come from the germline V gene. This CDR3 is 15 amino acids long. CDR3 coding DNA: TGTGCCAGCTCACCATCCGGGTCGGGCAATCAGCCCCAGCATTTT. Translation: CASSPSGSGNQPQHF.

The sample holds a few counts of this clone. V and J are TRBV29-1 and TRBJ1-1; possibly TRBD1 for D (6 bases). The CDR3 length is 13 residues. The V and J ends lost 6 bases and 3 bases respectively, with 14 bases between them. Germline lookup yields CDR1 SQVTM and CDR2 ANQGSEA. CDR3 region: CSVARGGHTEAFF. CDR3 sequence (DNA): TGCAGCGTCGCCCGGGGGGGGCACACTGAAGCTTTCTTT. The whole variable domain, filled in from reference TRBV29-1 and TRBJ1-1, reads SAVISQKPSRDICQRGTSLTIQCQVDSQVTMMFWYRQQPGQSLTLIATANQGSEATYESGFVIDKFPISRPNLTFSTLTVSNMSPEDSSIYLCSVARGGHTEAFFGQGTRLTVV.

The chain employs TRBV2 and TRBJ2-5, with 10 bases identical to TRBD2. This CDR3 has 15 amino acids. The germline V gene encodes CDR1 SNHLY and CDR2 FYNNEI. With 5 bases clipped from V and 0 bases from J, the junction kept 3 bases outside the gene matches. This chain's CDR3 is CASSPSGGDQETQYF. The CDR3 DNA sequence: TGTGCCAGCAGTCCTAGCGGGGGAGACCAAGAGACCCAGTACTTC. The full variable domain, in which reference TRBV2 and TRBJ2-5 provide the parts outside the CDR3, is EPEVTQTPSHQVTQMGQEVILRCVPISNHLYFYWYRQILGQKVEFLVSFYNNEISEKSEIFDDQFSVERPDGSNFTLKIRSTKLEDSAMYFCASSPSGGDQETQYFGPGTRLLVL.

The chain joins TRBV27 to TRBJ1-1; D is ambiguous. CDR1 MNHEY and CDR2 SMNVEV come from the germline V gene (reference sequence). V lost 5 bases to trimming and J lost 4 bases, with 8 bases between them. The CDR3 runs to 12 residues. The CDR3 DNA is TGTGCCAGCAGTCGCGGGCCCACTGAAGCTTTCTTT. Residues: CASSRGPTEAFF.

This chain links TRBV19 with TRBJ2-3; 8 nucleotides match TRBD2. This CDR3 spans 15 amino acids. Germline V CDR1 and CDR2: LNHDA, SQIVND (reference sequence). Losses at the gene ends were 3 bases for V and 1 base for J; bases not matched to a gene: 3. For the CDR3, the DNA is TGTGCCAGTAGTATGCGGGGGGACGGCACAGATACGCAGTATTTT. The encoded protein is CASSMRGDGTDTQYF.

The chain carries TRBV5-8 and TRBJ1-2, with 9 bases identical to TRBD1. Trimming cost V 4 bases and J 0 bases; bases outside gene matches: 4. The CDR3 length is 15 residues. Germline lookup yields CDR1 SGHTS and CDR2 YDEGEE. The CDR3 DNA reads TGTGCCAGCAGCCCCGGGACAGGGCCTAACTATGGCTACACCTTC. This translates into CASSPGTGPNYGYTF.

This rearrangement joins TRBV10-3 to TRBJ2-3; TRBD2 matches 13 bases. CDR3 length: 14 amino acids. Germline V gives CDR1 ENHRY, CDR2 SYGVKD. The V and J ends lost 6 bases and 3 bases, in that order; junction bases with no gene match: 0. This CDR3 reads CAIRGLAGTDTQYF. CDR3 in DNA: TGTGCCATCAGGGGACTAGCGGGGACAGATACGCAGTATTTT.

The V and J genes are TRBV5-6 and TRBJ1-2; D might be TRBD1 (6 bases). Germline V gives CDR1 SGHDT, CDR2 YYEEEE. This CDR3 contains 17 residues. The germline V and J ends were trimmed by 0 bases and 4 bases, with 19 bases remaining between them. The CDR3 region has the DNA TGTGCCAGCAGCTTGGGTGCCCCCCTCCCCAGGGGCTATGGCTACACCTTC. Translated, it gives CASSLGAPLPRGYGYTF.

This chain joins TRBV29-1 and TRBJ2-2; TRBD1 aligns across 7 bases. V was pared by 6 bases and J by 1 base, with 8 bases of the junction left unmatched. CDR1 and CDR2 from the germline V gene are SQVTM and ANQGSEA. This CDR3 is built from 15 residues. Here the CDR3 DNA reads TGCAGCGTCTGGCGACAGGGAATGAACACCGGGGAGCTGTTTTTT. Amino acids: CSVWRQGMNTGELFF.

The chain joins TRBV5-1 to TRBJ1-1; D call uncertain. The CDR3 contains 15 residues. V was pared by 6 bases and J by 1 base, with 16 bases between. CDR1 is SGHRS and CDR2 is YFSETQ in the germline V gene. Here the CDR3 DNA reads TGCGCCAGCACCTTCGACGGAGGAGGGAACACTGAAGCTTTCTTT. This sequence encodes CASTFDGGGNTEAFF.

CDR3 nucleotide sequence: TGTGCCAGCAGCACCAACAGGGGTGGAAACACCATATATTTT. Protein sequence: CASSTNRGGNTIYF. The chain uses TRBV7-2 and TRBJ1-3; TRBD1 matches at 7 bases. The CDR3 is 14 residues long. Germline V lookup: CDR1 SGHTA, CDR2 FQGNSA. Trimming took 5 bases from V and 3 from J; bases not matched to a gene: 4.

In this sample, this clone turned up once. The chain couples TRBV5-1 to TRBJ2-7; D is perhaps TRBD2 (6 bases). CDR3 length: 17 residues. V was shortened by 4 bases and J by 1 base, with 21 bases between the two germline ends. Germline V gives CDR1 SGHRS, CDR2 YFSETQ. The CDR3 region has the DNA TGCGCCAGCAGCCGGGCCCCCGGGACTGGTCTTTCCTACGAGCAGTACTTC. Its protein is CASSRAPGTGLSYEQYF.

This chain uses TRBV6-1 with TRBJ1-2; unclear D gene. This CDR3 is 12 amino acids long. Germline CDR1 MNHNS, CDR2 SASEGT. V lost 2 bases and J 5 bases, leaving 6 bases between the germline ends. The CDR3 DNA reads TGTGCCAGCAGTGAATACACGTATGGCTACACCTTC. Protein: CASSEYTYGYTF.

The chain combines TRBV29-1 with TRBJ1-1; no clear D. The length of the CDR3 is 13 residues. The V gene's germline CDR1 is SQVTM and CDR2 ANQGSEA. V lost 4 bases and J lost 6, with 15 bases in between. The chain's CDR3 is CSVAGTVLAEAFF. CDR3 bases: TGCAGCGTTGCCGGAACAGTCTTGGCTGAAGCTTTCTTT.

The V gene is TRBV11-1, the J gene TRBJ1-1; D remains unclear. Germline values: CDR1 SGHAT, CDR2 FQDESV (reference sequence). The length of the CDR3 is 13 residues. V dropped 4 bases and J dropped 5 bases, with 11 bases sitting between them. CDR3 sequence: CASSWGGLTEAFF. As DNA, the CDR3 is TGTGCCAGCAGCTGGGGAGGGCTAACTGAAGCTTTCTTT.

The V and J genes are TRBV25-1 and TRBJ2-5; 10 nucleotides agree with TRBD2. V dropped 8 bases and J dropped 4; count of bases not matched to a gene: 7. Germline V gene lookup returns CDR1 MGHDK and CDR2 SYGVNS. The CDR3 has 14 residues. DNA of the CDR3: TGTGCCAGCGGCATAGCGGGAGGAGGAGAGACCCAGTACTTC. It yields the protein CASGIAGGGETQYF.

V usage is TRBV4-1 and J usage is TRBJ1-1; 7 positions agree with TRBD1. Germline V gene data show CDR1 as MGHRA and CDR2 as YSYEKL. V shed 4 bases and J 5 bases; nucleotides not matched to a gene: 7. CDR3 length equals 14 residues. In nucleotides, the CDR3 is TGCGCCAGCAGCCCAGGGGGACCTTTTACTGAAGCTTTCTTT. Amino acid sequence: CASSPGGPFTEAFF.

The rearrangement joins TRBV9 to TRBJ2-7; 8 bases are shared with TRBD2. V lost 2 bases to trimming and J lost 1 base; unmatched junction nucleotides: 11. There are 17 residues in the CDR3. Germline-derived CDR1 and CDR2 are SGDLS and YYNGEE. The CDR3 region is CASSVRGDLAASYEQYF. The CDR3, as DNA: TGTGCCAGCAGCGTGCGGGGGGACCTAGCGGCATCCTACGAGCAGTACTTC.

The CDR3, as DNA: TGTGCCAGCAGCTTAGGGACAGGGCATGAGGCTTTCTTT. Its protein product is CASSLGTGHEAFF. V is TRBV13 and J is TRBJ1-1; 7 positions match TRBD1. J lost 11 bases, V lost 0 bases, and 6 bases had no gene match. The germline V gene encodes CDR1 PRHDT and CDR2 FYEKMQ (reference sequence). The CDR3 is 13 residues long.

The chain couples TRBV6-1 to TRBJ1-6; no clear D. V shed 3 bases and J shed 10 bases, with 7 bases lying between them. Per germline, CDR1 MNHNS and CDR2 SASEGT. This CDR3 has 12 residues. In nucleotides, the CDR3 is TGTGCCAGCAGTGATCCACTATCACCCCTCCACTTT. It is translated as CASSDPLSPLHF.

V is TRBV19 and J is TRBJ1-5; 7 bases line up with TRBD1. The germline CDR1 and CDR2 sequences are LNHDA and SQIVND (reference sequence). After removal of 3 bases from V and 4 bases from J, the junction contained 3 bases not matched to a gene. The CDR3 is made up of 14 amino acids. The CDR3 protein is CASSITGENQPQHF. The CDR3 bases are TGTGCCAGTAGTATTACAGGGGAGAATCAGCCCCAGCATTTT.

The chain links TRBV11-3 to TRBJ2-1; 12 bases match TRBD2. The CDR3 is 16 residues long. Germline V lookup: CDR1 SGHNT, CDR2 YENEEA. J gave up 8 bases and V 5 bases, and 10 bases lay outside the gene matches. CDR3 nucleotide sequence: TGTGCCAGCAGCGGACGACTAGCGGGAGCCTCTGATGAGCAGTTCTTC. Translating gives CASSGRLAGASDEQFF.

Regarding this clone: The sample carries other DNA sequences with the same CDR3. The chain couples TRBV27 to TRBJ2-5; D is perhaps TRBD2 (6 bases). Trimming shortened V by 6 bases and J by 4 bases, and 6 bases separated the two germline ends. The CDR3 has 11 amino acids. Germline V gives CDR1 MNHEY, CDR2 SMNVEV (reference sequence). CDR3 in DNA: TGTGCCAGCAGGGGAGGAGAGACCCAGTACTTC. Amino acid sequence: CASRGGETQYF.

DNA for the CDR3: TGTGCCATCAGTGAGTCGGGGACTAGAGGGTACGAGCAGTACTTC. Protein product: CAISESGTRGYEQYF. The V and J genes are TRBV10-3 and TRBJ2-7; 8 bases match TRBD2. The germline V gene encodes CDR1 ENHRY and CDR2 SYGVKD. The ends lost 0 bases at V and 4 bases at J; junction bases unmatched: 5. The CDR3 consists of 15 residues.

The chain is built from TRBV30 and TRBJ1-5; D is perhaps TRBD1 (5 bases). Germline V lookup: CDR1 GTSNPN, CDR2 SVGIG (reference sequence). Deletions cut 3 bases from V and 5 bases from J, with 8 bases between. CDR3 length equals 12 residues. The CDR3 here is CAWSAGYQPQHF. CDR3 coding DNA: TGTGCCTGGAGCGCAGGGTATCAGCCCCAGCATTTT.

The chain recombines TRBV25-1 with TRBJ1-3; D may be TRBD1 (6 bases). V gave up 8 bases and J gave up 3 bases, with 14 bases separating them. CDR3 length: 14 amino acids. Germline V CDR1 and CDR2: MGHDK, SYGVNS. Here the CDR3 reads CASHPGTLGNTIYF. The DNA of the CDR3 is TGTGCCAGCCACCCCGGGACACTTGGAAACACCATATATTTT. Variable domain in full (rest from reference TRBV25-1 and TRBJ1-3): EADIYQTPRYLVIGTGKKITLECSQTMGHDKMYWYQQDPGMELHLIHYSYGVNSTEKGDLSSESTVSRIRTEHFPLTLESARPSHTSQYLCASHPGTLGNTIYFGEGSWLTVV.

The chain is built from TRBV7-2 and TRBJ1-4; the match to TRBD1 covers 8 bases. After removal of 4 bases from V and 5 bases from J, the junction contained 6 bases not matched to a gene. Germline-derived CDR1 and CDR2 are SGHTA and FQGNSA. CDR3 length: 15 amino acids. CDR3 bases: TGTGCCAGCAGCTCTCGGACAGGGAAAAATGAAAAACTGTTTTTT. Translated, it gives CASSSRTGKNEKLFF.